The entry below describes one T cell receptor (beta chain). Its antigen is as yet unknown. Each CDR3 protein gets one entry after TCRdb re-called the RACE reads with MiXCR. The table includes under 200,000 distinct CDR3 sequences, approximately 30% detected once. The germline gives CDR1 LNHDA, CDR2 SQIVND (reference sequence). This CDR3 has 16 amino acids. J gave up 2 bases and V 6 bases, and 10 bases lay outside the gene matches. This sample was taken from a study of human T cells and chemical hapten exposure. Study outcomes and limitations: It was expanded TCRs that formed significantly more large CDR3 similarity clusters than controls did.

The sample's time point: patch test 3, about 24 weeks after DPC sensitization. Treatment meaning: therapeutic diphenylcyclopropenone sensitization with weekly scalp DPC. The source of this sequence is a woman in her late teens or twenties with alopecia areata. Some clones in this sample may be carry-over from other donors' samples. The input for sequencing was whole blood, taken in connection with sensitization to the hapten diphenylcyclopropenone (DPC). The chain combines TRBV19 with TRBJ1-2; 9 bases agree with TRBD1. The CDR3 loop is CASREQGALKNYGYTF. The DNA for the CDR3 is TGTGCCAGTAGAGAACAGGGGGCGTTAAAGAACTATGGCTACACCTTC.